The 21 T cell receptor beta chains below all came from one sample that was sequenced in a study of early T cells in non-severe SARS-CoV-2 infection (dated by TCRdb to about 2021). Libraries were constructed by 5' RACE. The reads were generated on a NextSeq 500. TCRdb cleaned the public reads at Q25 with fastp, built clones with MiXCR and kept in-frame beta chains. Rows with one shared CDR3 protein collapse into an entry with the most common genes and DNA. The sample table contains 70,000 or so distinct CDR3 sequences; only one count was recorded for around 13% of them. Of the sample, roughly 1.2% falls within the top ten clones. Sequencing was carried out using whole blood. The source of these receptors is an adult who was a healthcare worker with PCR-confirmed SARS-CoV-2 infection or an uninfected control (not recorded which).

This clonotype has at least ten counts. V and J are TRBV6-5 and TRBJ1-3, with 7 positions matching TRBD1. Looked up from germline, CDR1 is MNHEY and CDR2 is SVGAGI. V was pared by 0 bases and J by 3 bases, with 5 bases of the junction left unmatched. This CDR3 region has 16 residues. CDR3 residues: CASSYSRGPRGNTIYF. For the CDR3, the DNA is TGTGCCAGCAGTTACTCGAGGGGGCCACGTGGAAACACCATATATTTT.

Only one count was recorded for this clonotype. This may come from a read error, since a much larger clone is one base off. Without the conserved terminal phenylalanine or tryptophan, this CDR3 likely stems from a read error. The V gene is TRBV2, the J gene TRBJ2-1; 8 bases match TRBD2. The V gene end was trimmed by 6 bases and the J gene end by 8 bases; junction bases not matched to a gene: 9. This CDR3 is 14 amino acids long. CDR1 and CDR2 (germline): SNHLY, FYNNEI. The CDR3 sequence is CASSRSGRLDEQFS. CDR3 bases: TGTGCCAGCAGCCGGAGCGGGAGATTAGATGAGCAGTTCTCC.

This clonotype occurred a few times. The CDR3 protein is CASSLNPGLFSEQYF. In DNA form, the CDR3 reads TGTGCCAGCAGTTTAAACCCTGGGCTCTTTAGCGAGCAGTACTTC. The rearrangement links TRBV28 to TRBJ2-7, with D unclear. Germline V CDR1 and CDR2: MDHEN, SYDVKM. This CDR3 has 15 amino acids. Trimming pared 2 bases from V and 6 bases from J, leaving 17 bases between.

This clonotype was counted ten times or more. CDR3 protein: CASNADTSPGELFF. The CDR3 DNA is TGTGCCAGCAATGCGGACACCTCGCCGGGGGAGCTGTTTTTT. V gene TRBV2 combines with J gene TRBJ2-2, with D perhaps TRBD1 (5 bases). The length of the CDR3 is 14 residues. Germline V lookup: CDR1 SNHLY, CDR2 FYNNEI. V was pared by 7 bases and J by 8 bases, with 17 bases between.

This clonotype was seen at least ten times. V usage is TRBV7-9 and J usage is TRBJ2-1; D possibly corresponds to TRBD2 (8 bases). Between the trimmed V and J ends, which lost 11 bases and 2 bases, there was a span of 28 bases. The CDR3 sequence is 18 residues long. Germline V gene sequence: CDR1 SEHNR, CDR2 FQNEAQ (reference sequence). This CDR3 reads CAGQGQLNLAGTYNEQFF. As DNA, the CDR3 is TGTGCCGGTCAGGGACAGCTCAACCTAGCGGGCACCTACAATGAGCAGTTCTTC. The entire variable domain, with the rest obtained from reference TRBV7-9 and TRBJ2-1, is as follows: DTGVSQNPRHKITKRGQNVTFRCDPISEHNRLYWYRQTLGQGPEFLTYFQNEAQLEKSRLLSDRFSAERPKGSFSTLEIQRTEQGDSAMYLCAGQGQLNLAGTYNEQFFGPGTRLTVL.

For the CDR3, the DNA is TGTGCCAGCAGTTTTTCGCCTAGCGGTACCTTCACCGAGCAGTACTTC. Protein: CASSFSPSGTFTEQYF. The V and J genes are TRBV27 and TRBJ2-7, with 7 positions matching TRBD2. The trim removed 3 bases at V and 6 bases at J, leaving 14 bases unmatched. The length of the CDR3 is 16 residues. Germline-derived CDR1 and CDR2 are MNHEY and SMNVEV (reference sequence).

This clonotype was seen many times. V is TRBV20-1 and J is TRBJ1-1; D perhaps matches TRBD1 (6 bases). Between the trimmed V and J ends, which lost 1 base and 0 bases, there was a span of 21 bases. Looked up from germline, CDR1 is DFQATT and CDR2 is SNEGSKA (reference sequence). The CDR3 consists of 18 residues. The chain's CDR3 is CSARGGAYPGNMNTEAFF. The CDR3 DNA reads TGCAGTGCTAGAGGGGGGGCGTACCCCGGGAATATGAACACTGAAGCTTTCTTT.

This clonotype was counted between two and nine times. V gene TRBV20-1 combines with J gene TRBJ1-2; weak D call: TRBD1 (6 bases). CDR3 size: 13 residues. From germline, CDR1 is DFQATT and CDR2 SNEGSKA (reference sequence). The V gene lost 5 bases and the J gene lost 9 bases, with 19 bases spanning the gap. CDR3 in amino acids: CSAPDGTSGRYTF. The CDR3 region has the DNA TGCAGTGCTCCAGACGGGACATCCGGACGCTACACCTTC.

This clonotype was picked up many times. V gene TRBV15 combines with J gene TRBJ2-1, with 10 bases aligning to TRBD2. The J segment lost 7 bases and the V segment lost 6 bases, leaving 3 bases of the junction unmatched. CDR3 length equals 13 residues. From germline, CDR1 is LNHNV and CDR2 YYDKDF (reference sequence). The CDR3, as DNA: TGTGCCACCAGAGAACTAGCGGGGAATGAGCAGTTCTTC. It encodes CATRELAGNEQFF.

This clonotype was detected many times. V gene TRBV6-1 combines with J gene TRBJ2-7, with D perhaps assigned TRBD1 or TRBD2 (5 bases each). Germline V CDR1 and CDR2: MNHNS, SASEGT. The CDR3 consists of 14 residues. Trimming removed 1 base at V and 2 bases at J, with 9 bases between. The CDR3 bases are TGTGCCAGCAGTGAAGGGGGGAGTCCCTACGAGCAGTACTTC. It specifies CASSEGGSPYEQYF.

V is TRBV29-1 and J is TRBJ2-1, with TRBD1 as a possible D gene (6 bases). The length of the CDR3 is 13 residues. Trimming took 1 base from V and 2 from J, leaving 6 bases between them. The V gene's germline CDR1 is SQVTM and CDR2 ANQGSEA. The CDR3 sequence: CSVEGTAYNEQFF. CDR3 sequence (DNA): TGCAGCGTTGAAGGGACAGCCTACAATGAGCAGTTCTTC.

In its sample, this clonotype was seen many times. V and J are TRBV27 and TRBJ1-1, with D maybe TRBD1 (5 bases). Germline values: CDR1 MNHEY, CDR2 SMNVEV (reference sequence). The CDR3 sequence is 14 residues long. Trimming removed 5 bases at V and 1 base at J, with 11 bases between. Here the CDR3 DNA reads TGTGCCAGCAGTCAGACAGTTTGGAACACTGAAGCTTTCTTT. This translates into CASSQTVWNTEAFF.

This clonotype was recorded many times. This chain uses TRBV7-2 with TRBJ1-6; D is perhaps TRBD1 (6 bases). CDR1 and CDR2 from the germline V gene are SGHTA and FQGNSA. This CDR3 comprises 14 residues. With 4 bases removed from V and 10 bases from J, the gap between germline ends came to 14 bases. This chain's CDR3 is CASSWNRVNSPLHF. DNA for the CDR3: TGTGCCAGCAGCTGGAACAGGGTTAACTCACCCCTCCACTTT.

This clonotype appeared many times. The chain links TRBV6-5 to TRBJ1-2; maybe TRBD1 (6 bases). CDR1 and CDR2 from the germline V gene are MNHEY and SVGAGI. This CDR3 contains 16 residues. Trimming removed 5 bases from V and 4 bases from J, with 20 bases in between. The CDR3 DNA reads TGTGCCAGCAGTCCCAGGACAGACGGCGGGTTCTATGGCTACACCTTC. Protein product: CASSPRTDGGFYGYTF.

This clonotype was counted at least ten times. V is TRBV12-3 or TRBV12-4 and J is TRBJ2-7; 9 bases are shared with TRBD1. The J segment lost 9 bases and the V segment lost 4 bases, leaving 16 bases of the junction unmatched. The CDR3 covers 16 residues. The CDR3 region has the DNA TGTGCCAGCAGTTCTTTTTCGAACAGGGGGCATGGTCGGCAGTACTTC. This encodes CASSSFSNRGHGRQYF.

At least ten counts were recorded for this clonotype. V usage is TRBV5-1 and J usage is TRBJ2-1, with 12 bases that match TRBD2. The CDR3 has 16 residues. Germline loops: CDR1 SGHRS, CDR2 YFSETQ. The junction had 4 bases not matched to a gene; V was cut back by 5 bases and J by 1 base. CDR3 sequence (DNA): TGCGCCAGCAGGAGGGGACTAGCGGGTTCCTACAATGAGCAGTTCTTC. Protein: CASRRGLAGSYNEQFF.

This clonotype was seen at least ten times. CDR3 in DNA: TGTGCCAGCAGTTTACAGGGGGCCCACGAGCAGTACTTC. Its translation: CASSLQGAHEQYF. The chain has TRBV28 and TRBJ2-7, with 8 bases identical to TRBD1. The V gene's germline CDR1 is MDHEN and CDR2 SYDVKM. The length of the CDR3 is 13 residues. V dropped 2 bases and J dropped 5; count of bases not matched to a gene: 2.

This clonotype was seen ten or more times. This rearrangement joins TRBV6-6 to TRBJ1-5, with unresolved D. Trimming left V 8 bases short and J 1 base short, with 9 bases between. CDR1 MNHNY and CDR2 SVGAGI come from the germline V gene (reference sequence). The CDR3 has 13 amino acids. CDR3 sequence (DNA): TGTGCCAGCGGTAATCCCAGCAATCAGCCCCAGCATTTT. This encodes CASGNPSNQPQHF.

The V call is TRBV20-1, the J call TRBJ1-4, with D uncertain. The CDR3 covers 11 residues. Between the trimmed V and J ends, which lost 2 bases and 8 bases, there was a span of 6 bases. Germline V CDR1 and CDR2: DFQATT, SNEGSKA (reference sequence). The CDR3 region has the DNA TGCAGTGCTAGATTCCAAGAAAAACTGTTTTTT. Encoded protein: CSARFQEKLFF.

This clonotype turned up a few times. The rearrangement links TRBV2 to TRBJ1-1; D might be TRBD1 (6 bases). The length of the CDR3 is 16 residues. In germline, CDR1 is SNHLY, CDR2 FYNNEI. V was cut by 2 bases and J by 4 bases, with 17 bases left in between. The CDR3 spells CASSESGTGLGTEAFF. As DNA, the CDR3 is TGTGCCAGCAGTGAATCGGGTACAGGGCTGGGCACTGAAGCTTTCTTT.

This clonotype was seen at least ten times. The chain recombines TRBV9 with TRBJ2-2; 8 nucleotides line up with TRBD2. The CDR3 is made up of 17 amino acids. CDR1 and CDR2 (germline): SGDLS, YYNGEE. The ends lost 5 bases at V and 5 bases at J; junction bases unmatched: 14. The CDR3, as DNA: TGTGCCAGCAGTGAGACTAGCGCTAGAGATGGAACCGGGGAGCTGTTTTTT. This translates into CASSETSARDGTGELFF.